The 19 T cell receptor beta chains listed next were all sequenced from one sample in a study of cytomegalovirus exposure and HLA in healthy donors. This table comes from immunoSEQ multiplex PCR, and its TCRdb copy is limited to in-frame clones, with some not included. The table lists about 150,000 clones, approximately 90% of them singletons. The sample taken for sequencing was PBMCs. The receptors were gathered from a man aged 18 to 35 in good health and CMV-seronegative.

The CDR3 here is CASMIGASSYNEQFF. The CDR3 nucleotides read TGTGCCAGCATGATAGGGGCGAGCTCCTACAATGAGCAGTTCTTC. The chain is built from TRBV7-9 and TRBJ2-1; possible D gene TRBD1, 5 bases. V lost 7 bases and J lost 0, with 13 bases in between. Germline loops: CDR1 SEHNR, CDR2 FQNEAQ (reference sequence). The CDR3 is 15 amino acids.

The genes are TRBV19 and TRBJ2-3, with 11 bases that match TRBD2. This CDR3 has 18 residues. With V trimmed by 1 base and J by 0 bases, 6 bases remained unmatched. The germline V gene encodes CDR1 LNHDA and CDR2 SQIVND (reference sequence). In DNA form, the CDR3 reads TGTGCCAGTAGTATAGGACTAGCGGGGTCGTCTAGCACAGATACGCAGTATTTT. The encoded protein is CASSIGLAGSSSTDTQYF.

The table lists this clone with a count of one. The chain couples TRBV6-5 to TRBJ2-1; TRBD2 aligns across 7 bases. This CDR3 comprises 14 residues. Germline assignment: CDR1 MNHEY and CDR2 SVGAGI. V lost 2 bases and J lost 5; bases outside the gene matches: 3. CDR3 sequence reads: CASSYSGTHNEQFF. The CDR3 region has the DNA TGTGCCAGCAGTTACAGCGGGACCCACAATGAGCAGTTCTTC.

The chain has TRBV7-3 and TRBJ2-7; TRBD1 matches at 8 bases. CDR3 length equals 14 residues. In germline, CDR1 is SGHTA, CDR2 FQGTGA. After removal of 3 bases from V and 6 bases from J, the junction contained 7 bases not matched to a gene. CDR3 sequence: CASSFSGQGSEQYF. The DNA for the CDR3 is TGTGCCAGCAGCTTCTCAGGACAGGGAAGCGAGCAGTACTTC.

The chain links TRBV10-3 to TRBJ1-4, with a possible D match to TRBD1 (6 bases). The V gene's germline CDR1 is ENHRY and CDR2 SYGVKD. The CDR3 loop spans 15 amino acids. With 2 bases removed from V and 5 bases from J, the gap between germline ends came to 12 bases. CDR3 amino acids: CAISETGQQNEKLFF. The CDR3 DNA is TGTGCCATCAGTGAGACTGGACAGCAAAATGAAAAACTGTTTTTT.

V gene TRBV6-5 combines with J gene TRBJ2-3; D is uncertain. The CDR3 runs to 15 residues. Germline assignment: CDR1 MNHEY and CDR2 SVGAGI. V lost 4 bases and J 1 base, leaving 12 bases between the germline ends. This chain's CDR3 is CASSFDLSGTDTQYF. In nucleotides, the CDR3 is TGTGCCAGCAGTTTCGATCTGAGCGGCACAGATACGCAGTATTTT.

The chain joins TRBV7-2 to TRBJ2-7; TRBD2 aligns across 7 bases. The length of the CDR3 is 14 residues. The ends lost 5 bases at V and 0 bases at J; junction bases unmatched: 4. In germline, CDR1 is SGHTA, CDR2 FQGNSA. CDR3 DNA: TGTGCCAGCAGCCCGCGGGGGAGCTCCTACGAGCAGTACTTC. It is translated as CASSPRGSSYEQYF.

The V call is TRBV18, the J call TRBJ2-7, with D possibly TRBD1 on 5 matching bases. Germline V gene lookup returns CDR1 KGHSH and CDR2 LQKENI. Between the trimmed V and J ends, which lost 6 bases and 6 bases, there was a span of 9 bases. This CDR3 is built from 11 residues. The DNA of the CDR3 is TGTGCCAGCTCTGCTAGGGGCGAGCAGTACGTC. The encoded protein is CASSARGEQYV.

This clone was recorded only once. This sequence joins TRBV28 and TRBJ1-1, with a tentative D call TRBD1 (6 bases). Germline V lookup: CDR1 MDHEN, CDR2 SYDVKM. The V and J ends lost 0 bases and 3 bases respectively, with 14 bases between them. CDR3 length: 16 amino acids. CDR3 sequence (DNA): TGTGCCAGCAGTTTATGGCAGGGGCCAGGTGACACTGAAGCTTTCTTT. Residues: CASSLWQGPGDTEAFF.

The CDR3 bases are TGTGCCAGCAGCGTAGCGGGGTGGCGGGAGGGAGGGTACAATGAGCAGTTCTTC. Translation: CASSVAGWREGGYNEQFF. The rearrangement uses TRBV9 and TRBJ2-1; 9 bases align to TRBD2. CDR3 size: 18 residues. From germline, CDR1 is SGDLS and CDR2 YYNGEE. The junction had 11 bases not matched to a gene; V was cut back by 0 bases and J by 4 bases.

The chain links TRBV30 to TRBJ2-1; D may be TRBD2 (5 bases). Germline V gene sequence: CDR1 GTSNPN, CDR2 SVGIG (reference sequence). This CDR3 comprises 12 residues. The V end was cut by 5 bases, the J end by 6 bases, with 11 bases between. CDR3 DNA sequence: TGTGCCTGGGAGGTAGCGATCAATGAGCAGTTCTTC. This translates into CAWEVAINEQFF.

This clone was observed a single time. The chain has TRBV30 and TRBJ2-1, with TRBD2 matching 10 bases. The CDR3 contains 13 residues. Germline CDR1 is GTSNPN and CDR2 is SVGIG (reference sequence). Losses at the gene ends were 1 base for V and 6 bases for J; bases not matched to a gene: 0. DNA of the CDR3: TGTGCCTGGAGTGCTAGCGGGAGCAATGAGCAGTTCTTC. Its protein is CAWSASGSNEQFF.

The genes are TRBV6-6 and TRBJ2-2, with 13 bases identical to TRBD2. Trimming took 6 bases from V and 8 from J; bases not matched to a gene: 9. The CDR3 runs to 16 residues. Germline CDR1 and CDR2: MNHNY and SVGAGI (reference sequence). DNA for the CDR3: TGTGCCAGCAGCCGCCCACTAGCGGGGGGGATTGGGGAGCTGTTTTTT. Translating it yields CASSRPLAGGIGELFF.

V and J are TRBV15 and TRBJ1-2; a weak D match, TRBD1 (5 bases). The CDR3 is 17 residues long. The germline V gene encodes CDR1 LNHNV and CDR2 YYDKDF (reference sequence). Trimming pared 3 bases from V and 8 bases from J, leaving 25 bases between. The CDR3 DNA is TGTGCCACCAGCAGGTCCTGGGGGAGCCAGGGAGGAGGGGGCTACACCTTC. It codes for CATSRSWGSQGGGGYTF.

The chain uses TRBV5-4 and TRBJ2-1; weak D call: TRBD2 (6 bases). This CDR3 spans 18 amino acids. CDR1 and CDR2 (germline): SGHNT, YYREEE (reference sequence). The V end lost 0 bases, the J end lost 0 bases, and 16 bases lay between the germline ends. CDR3 region: CASSLDGREKSSYNEQFF. DNA for the CDR3: TGTGCCAGCAGCTTGGACGGGCGGGAAAAGAGCTCCTACAATGAGCAGTTCTTC.

This clone was observed a single time. The chain couples TRBV18 to TRBJ1-5; perhaps TRBD1 as D (5 bases). V dropped 3 bases and J dropped 5 bases, with 11 bases sitting between them. The CDR3 consists of 14 residues. In germline, CDR1 is KGHSH, CDR2 LQKENI. The CDR3 loop is CASSPDKQYQPQHF. CDR3 DNA: TGTGCCAGCTCACCGGACAAACAGTATCAGCCCCAGCATTTT.

V gene TRBV28 combines with J gene TRBJ1-2, with D perhaps TRBD1 (6 bases). Trimming took 2 bases from V and 4 from J, leaving 20 bases between them. This CDR3 is built from 17 residues. Germline-derived CDR1 and CDR2 are MDHEN and SYDVKM. CDR3 protein: CASSLGQSPGDGYGYTF. Written as DNA, the CDR3 is TGTGCCAGCAGTTTAGGACAGTCCCCTGGGGATGGCTATGGCTACACCTTC.

This clone was detected many times. The chain uses TRBV10-1 and TRBJ2-1, with 13 bases identical to TRBD2. CDR1 WNHNN and CDR2 SYGVQD come from the germline V gene (reference sequence). V dropped 0 bases and J dropped 7; count of bases not matched to a gene: 0. CDR3 length: 15 residues. Here the CDR3 reads CASSESTSGGNEQFF. The CDR3 DNA sequence: TGCGCCAGCAGTGAGTCGACTAGCGGGGGGAATGAGCAGTTCTTC.

This chain connects TRBV19 to TRBJ2-5, with 8 nucleotides matching TRBD2. The CDR3 sequence is 16 residues long. Germline values: CDR1 LNHDA, CDR2 SQIVND (reference sequence). The V and J ends lost 3 bases and 2 bases, in that order; junction bases with no gene match: 8. CDR3 protein: CASSIGGLARQETQYF. CDR3 DNA: TGTGCCAGTAGTATTGGTGGACTAGCCCGACAAGAGACCCAGTACTTC.